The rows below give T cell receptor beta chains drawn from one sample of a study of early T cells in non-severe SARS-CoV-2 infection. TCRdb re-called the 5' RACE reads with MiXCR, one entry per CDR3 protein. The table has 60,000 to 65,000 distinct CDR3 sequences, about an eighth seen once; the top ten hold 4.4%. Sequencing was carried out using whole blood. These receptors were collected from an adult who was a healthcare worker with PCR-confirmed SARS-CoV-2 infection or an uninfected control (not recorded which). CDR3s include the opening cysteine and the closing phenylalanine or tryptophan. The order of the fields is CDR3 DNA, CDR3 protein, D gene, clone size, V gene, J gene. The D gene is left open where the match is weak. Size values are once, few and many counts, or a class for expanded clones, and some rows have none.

DNA: TGTGCCAGCAGCTTAGTGGGACTAGGGGTTCAGAATACGCAGTATTTT; CDR3: CASSLVGLGVQNTQYF; D: TRBD2; size: few; V: TRBV11-2; J: TRBJ2-3
DNA: TGTGCCAGCAGCGTAATTTTTCTCTCGGTAGCGGGAGGGCCGGTAGTGTACAATGAGCAGTTCTTC; CDR3: CASSVIFLSVAGGPVVYNEQFF; D: TRBD2; size: many; V: TRBV9; J: TRBJ2-1
DNA: TGTGCCTGGAGCCGAAAACAAGGGAAAAAACTGTTTTTT; CDR3: CAWSRKQGKKLFF; D: -; size: many; V: TRBV30; J: TRBJ1-4
DNA: TGTGCCAGCAGCCCCCGGGACAGGGATTGGGAGACCCAGTACTTC; CDR3: CASSPRDRDWETQYF; D: TRBD1; size: many; V: TRBV7-2; J: TRBJ2-5
DNA: TGTGCCAGCAGCCAAGATTACCGGCTGGGCAATGAGCAGTTCTTC; CDR3: CASSQDYRLGNEQFF; D: -; size: many; V: TRBV3-1; J: TRBJ2-1
DNA: TGTGCCGTCGCCGGGACTAGCGGGAGATACAATGAGCAGTTCTTC; CDR3: CAVAGTSGRYNEQFF; D: TRBD2; size: -; V: TRBV30; J: TRBJ2-1
DNA: TGTGCCAGCAGCCCCTCGACAGCTCTCTACGAGCAGTACTTC; CDR3: CASSPSTALYEQYF; D: -; size: many; V: TRBV11-2; J: TRBJ2-7
DNA: TGCGCCAGCAGCCCCCTAGCGGTCTCCTACAATGAGCAGTTCTTC; CDR3: CASSPLAVSYNEQFF; D: TRBD2; size: many; V: TRBV5-1; J: TRBJ2-1
DNA: TGTGCCTGGACCCGACAGAGTGGAAACACCATATATTTT; CDR3: CAWTRQSGNTIYF; D: -; size: few; V: TRBV30; J: TRBJ1-3
DNA: TGCAGTGCCACCCTCGACCTGAACTCCTACGAGCAGTACTTC; CDR3: CSATLDLNSYEQYF; D: -; size: -; V: TRBV20-1; J: TRBJ2-7
DNA: TGCAGCGTTGAGGGCTCCGCGACCACCACAGATACGCAGTATTTT; CDR3: CSVEGSATTTDTQYF; D: -; size: many; V: TRBV29-1; J: TRBJ2-3
DNA: TGTGCCAGCAGCCAAGACTGGAGAACTGAAGCTTTCTTT; CDR3: CASSQDWRTEAFF; D: -; size: -; V: TRBV3-1; J: TRBJ1-1
DNA: TGTGCCAGCGGGGCAGAGACCGTGGGTGAAGCTTTCTTT; CDR3: CASGAETVGEAFF; D: -; size: -; V: TRBV2; J: TRBJ1-1
DNA: TGTGCCAGCAGCCAAGAAGGCCAGCAGTACTTC; CDR3: CASSQEGQQYF; D: -; size: many; V: TRBV3-1; J: TRBJ2-7
DNA: TGTGCCAGCTCCTTCCAACGGGGCCAGCCACTCGTGGACTATGGCTACACCTTC; CDR3: CASSFQRGQPLVDYGYTF; D: -; size: -; V: TRBV12-3/TRBV12-4; J: TRBJ1-2
DNA: TGTGCCAGCAGCCAAGGGACAGGGGGCTATGGCTACACCTTC; CDR3: CASSQGTGGYGYTF; D: TRBD1; size: many; V: TRBV3-1; J: TRBJ1-2
DNA: TGCAGCGCCTTCGGACAGGGTTATGGCTACACCTTC; CDR3: CSAFGQGYGYTF; D: TRBD1; size: -; V: TRBV29-1; J: TRBJ1-2
DNA: TGTGCCAGCAGTACAGGGTACAATGAGCAGTTCTTC; CDR3: CASSTGYNEQFF; D: -; size: -; V: TRBV28; J: TRBJ2-1
DNA: TGCGCCAGCAGCTTGAGGGACAGGGGAATAGCTTTCTTT; CDR3: CASSLRDRGIAFF; D: TRBD1; size: -; V: TRBV5-1; J: TRBJ1-1
DNA: TGTGCCAGCAGTTTCAAGGACCCGAGCTCCTATAATTCACCCCTCCACTTT; CDR3: CASSFKDPSSYNSPLHF; D: -; size: -; V: TRBV27; J: TRBJ1-6
DNA: TGTGCCAGCTTAAGAAACGTGGGACAAGGCTATGGCTACACCTTC; CDR3: CASLRNVGQGYGYTF; D: -; size: few; V: TRBV13; J: TRBJ1-2
DNA: TGTGCCAGCAGCCCCGGGGACTACCCTCAAGAGACCCAGTACTTC; CDR3: CASSPGDYPQETQYF; D: TRBD2; size: many; V: TRBV7-2; J: TRBJ2-5
DNA: TGTGCCAGCAGCTTAGCTGGACGGGATGAAAAACTGTTTTTT; CDR3: CASSLAGRDEKLFF; D: -; size: -; V: TRBV7-9; J: TRBJ1-4
DNA: TGCGCCAGCAGCCAACAGAGCTCCTACAATGAGCAGTTCTTC; CDR3: CASSQQSSYNEQFF; D: -; size: -; V: TRBV4-3; J: TRBJ2-1
DNA: TGTGCCATCAGCCCTAATGGAGATACGCAGTATTTT; CDR3: CAISPNGDTQYF; D: -; size: -; V: TRBV10-3; J: TRBJ2-3
DNA: TGTGCCAGCCAGTGGAGCGGAACTAGCACAGATACGCAGTATTTT; CDR3: CASQWSGTSTDTQYF; D: -; size: few; V: TRBV28; J: TRBJ2-3
DNA: TGCAGTGCTAGTGACGGGGGGGCCTATGAGCAGTTCTTC; CDR3: CSASDGGAYEQFF; D: TRBD2; size: few; V: TRBV20-1; J: TRBJ2-1
DNA: TGTGCCAGCAGCTTAGATTACTTCGGTACGCAGTATTTT; CDR3: CASSLDYFGTQYF; D: -; size: few; V: TRBV11-2; J: TRBJ2-3
DNA: TGTGCCAGCAGCCCACGAACGGCCCTCTCAGTAAACACTGAAGCTTTCTTT; CDR3: CASSPRTALSVNTEAFF; D: -; size: -; V: TRBV7-9; J: TRBJ1-1
DNA: TGTGCCGGCGGGCGGCAAAGTAATTCACCCCTCCACTTT; CDR3: CAGGRQSNSPLHF; D: -; size: few; V: TRBV6-2/TRBV6-3; J: TRBJ1-6
DNA: TGCAGCGTTGACGTGGGGAGCGCGAGAGAGCAGTACTTC; CDR3: CSVDVGSAREQYF; D: -; size: few; V: TRBV29-1; J: TRBJ2-7
DNA: TGCAGTGCTGCTAGGGGACCGGAAAAACTGTTTTTT; CDR3: CSAARGPEKLFF; D: -; size: few; V: TRBV20-1; J: TRBJ1-4
DNA: TGTGCCAGCAGCCTCGAACGGAGGGACGAGCAGTACTTC; CDR3: CASSLERRDEQYF; D: -; size: many; V: TRBV7-2; J: TRBJ2-7
DNA: TGTGCCAGCAGCGAATCGGGACTAGCGGCCTACAATGAGCAGTTCTTC; CDR3: CASSESGLAAYNEQFF; D: TRBD2; size: -; V: TRBV7-9; J: TRBJ2-1
DNA: TGTGCCAGCAGCTTAGAGGAGACAGGGAGATATGGCTACACCTTC; CDR3: CASSLEETGRYGYTF; D: TRBD1; size: -; V: TRBV7-2; J: TRBJ1-2
DNA: TGTGCCAGCAGCCCGACAGGGGTCACCGGGGAGCTGTTTTTT; CDR3: CASSPTGVTGELFF; D: TRBD1; size: few; V: TRBV5-8; J: TRBJ2-2
DNA: TGTGCCAGCAGCCAAATACAGGGAGGAGCTGAAGCTTTCTTT; CDR3: CASSQIQGGAEAFF; D: -; size: -; V: TRBV3-1; J: TRBJ1-1
DNA: TGTGCCAGCAGCAAAGATCTGGCGGTCTATGGCTACACCTTC; CDR3: CASSKDLAVYGYTF; D: -; size: many; V: TRBV3-1; J: TRBJ1-2
DNA: TGTGCCAGCAGCCATGTTGGAGAGACCCAGTACTTC; CDR3: CASSHVGETQYF; D: -; size: few; V: TRBV27; J: TRBJ2-5
DNA: TGTGCCAGCAGCCAAGGGACCGCCAGCAATGAGCAGTTCTTC; CDR3: CASSQGTASNEQFF; D: -; size: many; V: TRBV7-6; J: TRBJ2-1
DNA: TGTGCCAGCAGGGGGGACAGCGGCCCGACCAGGGAGCAGTACTTC; CDR3: CASRGDSGPTREQYF; D: TRBD1; size: -; V: TRBV6-6; J: TRBJ2-7
DNA: TGTGCCAGCAGCCGACAGGGTAGTAATGAGCAGTTCTTC; CDR3: CASSRQGSNEQFF; D: TRBD1; size: many; V: TRBV11-3; J: TRBJ2-1
DNA: TGTGCCAGCAGCTTAGGGGGACTAGACGAGCAGTTCTTC; CDR3: CASSLGGLDEQFF; D: TRBD2; size: once; V: TRBV7-2; J: TRBJ2-1
DNA: TGTGCCAGCAGCCCCGGACAGGGACGCTACGAGCAGTACTTC; CDR3: CASSPGQGRYEQYF; D: TRBD1; size: few; V: TRBV3-1; J: TRBJ2-7
DNA: TGTGCCAGCATAGCGGTCAACACCGGGGAGCTGTTTTTT; CDR3: CASIAVNTGELFF; D: -; size: -; V: TRBV28; J: TRBJ2-2
DNA: TGCAGCGCCGATCCCAGGGAGCAGTTCTTC; CDR3: CSADPREQFF; D: -; size: many; V: TRBV29-1; J: TRBJ2-1
DNA: TGCAGTGCTAATCAGGGGGCCTACAATGAGCAGTTCTTC; CDR3: CSANQGAYNEQFF; D: TRBD1; size: many; V: TRBV20-1; J: TRBJ2-1
DNA: TGCGCCAGCAGGGTGAGCGGAAGCACAGATACGCAGTATTTT; CDR3: CASRVSGSTDTQYF; D: -; size: few; V: TRBV10-2; J: TRBJ2-3
DNA: TGTGCCAGCAGCAAAGGGAACCCCCGCACTGGAAACACCATATATTTT; CDR3: CASSKGNPRTGNTIYF; D: -; size: -; V: TRBV6-5; J: TRBJ1-3
DNA: TGTGCCAGCAGCTTAGGAGCGGGATCCAGCCAAGAGACCCAGTACTTC; CDR3: CASSLGAGSSQETQYF; D: TRBD2; size: few; V: TRBV7-3; J: TRBJ2-5
DNA: TGCAGCGTCGTCCCGGGACTAGCGGGAGGGCTCGCTGCCTTC; CDR3: CSVVPGLAGGLAAF; D: TRBD2; size: many; V: TRBV29-1; J: TRBJ2-1
DNA: TGTGCCAGCAGCTTAGGTTTGTCAGAGACCCAGTACTTC; CDR3: CASSLGLSETQYF; D: -; size: -; V: TRBV11-2; J: TRBJ2-5
DNA: TGCAGCGTGCGGCAGGGCCCGAACACTGAAGCTTTCTTT; CDR3: CSVRQGPNTEAFF; D: -; size: many; V: TRBV29-1; J: TRBJ1-1
DNA: TGTGCCAGCAGTCCCCGGGGACCGCAAGCAGGGCAGTTCTTC; CDR3: CASSPRGPQAGQFF; D: -; size: -; V: TRBV6-2/TRBV6-3; J: TRBJ2-1